Shown below are 15 T cell receptor beta chains from a single sample sequenced in a study of shared clonotypes between healthy human individuals. Clones were read by immunoSEQ multiplex PCR, and TCRdb kept only the in-frame ones, dropping some. The sample includes about 1.1 million clones, about 72% of them seen just once. Sequencing was carried out using memory CD4+ T cells from PBMCs. Documented subset: CD45RA-negative fraction. The source of these receptors is a man between 18 and 29 years old in good health. Some clones in this sample may be carry-over from other donors' samples.

This clone was counted between two and nine times. The chain links TRBV12-5 to TRBJ1-1; the D gene is possibly TRBD1 (5 bases). CDR3 length: 13 residues. Looked up from germline, CDR1 is LGHNT and CDR2 is FRNRAP. The V end was cut by 7 bases, the J end by 5 bases, with 14 bases between. The CDR3 region is CASATTWGTEAFF. The CDR3 nucleotides read TGTGCTAGTGCCACTACCTGGGGGACTGAAGCTTTCTTT.

This chain uses TRBV18 with TRBJ1-5; 7 bases map to TRBD1. With V trimmed by 6 bases and J by 2 bases, 13 bases remained unmatched. From germline, CDR1 is KGHSH and CDR2 LQKENI. This CDR3 has 17 residues. This CDR3 is CASSPDRATRGNQPQHF. DNA for the CDR3: TGTGCCAGCTCCCCCGACAGGGCTACTAGAGGCAATCAGCCCCAGCATTTT.

The chain is built from TRBV14 and TRBJ2-5; 11 nucleotides agree with TRBD1. V shed 1 base and J 4 bases; nucleotides not matched to a gene: 5. The CDR3 is made up of 16 amino acids. The germline V gene encodes CDR1 SGHDN and CDR2 FVKESK. CDR3 region: CASSQVGGTGGETQYF. Written as DNA, the CDR3 is TGTGCCAGCAGCCAAGTCGGTGGGACAGGGGGAGAGACCCAGTACTTC.

The chain joins TRBV6-6 to TRBJ2-1; D remains unclear. The germline V gene encodes CDR1 MNHNY and CDR2 SVGAGI (reference sequence). Between the trimmed V and J ends, which lost 4 bases and 8 bases, there was a span of 21 bases. There are 16 residues in the CDR3. The CDR3 is CASSSRGRSRTDEQFF. The CDR3 DNA sequence: TGTGCCAGCAGTTCCCGAGGAAGGAGCCGGACCGATGAGCAGTTCTTC.

In this sample, this clone turned up a few times. The chain is built from TRBV5-4 and TRBJ2-7; 12 nucleotides align to TRBD1. Trimming removed 4 bases from V and 6 bases from J; junction bases left unmatched: 11. The germline V gene encodes CDR1 SGHNT and CDR2 YYREEE (reference sequence). The CDR3 is 16 amino acids. Here the CDR3 reads CASSASPGQGAGEQYF. CDR3 DNA sequence: TGTGCCAGCAGCGCATCCCCGGGACAGGGGGCTGGCGAGCAGTACTTC.

V gene TRBV5-1 combines with J gene TRBJ2-2; 14 bases are shared with TRBD2. The CDR3 contains 16 residues. Per the germline V gene, CDR1 is SGHRS and CDR2 is YFSETQ. Trimming at V came to 6 bases and at J to 4 bases, leaving 5 bases not matched to a gene. The CDR3 DNA reads as TGCGCCAGCATCAATGGACTAGCGGGAGGCACCGGGGAGCTGTTTTTT. Translated: CASINGLAGGTGELFF.

In this sample, this clone turned up a few times. The V and J genes are TRBV5-5 and TRBJ1-2; D gene unclear. The CDR3 length is 13 residues. Germline lookup yields CDR1 SGHKS and CDR2 YYEKEE (reference sequence). Trimming removed 4 bases at V and 1 base at J, with 8 bases between. In DNA, the CDR3 is TGTGCCAGCAGCCTGCAATTTAACTATGGCTACACCTTC. Amino acid sequence: CASSLQFNYGYTF.

The CDR3 sequence is CASSSWAEAFF. DNA for the CDR3: TGTGCCAGTAGCTCCTGGGCTGAAGCTTTCTTT. This chain uses TRBV19 with TRBJ1-1; no definite D call. Trimming shortened V by 6 bases and J by 6 bases, and 8 bases separated the two germline ends. In germline, CDR1 is LNHDA, CDR2 SQIVND (reference sequence). The CDR3 runs 11 residues.

A single count supports this clone. The J gene is TRBJ2-7, the V gene TRBV28; D may be TRBD1 (6 bases). Germline assignment: CDR1 MDHEN and CDR2 SYDVKM. Trimming shortened V by 2 bases and J by 3 bases, and 14 bases separated the two germline ends. The CDR3 length is 15 residues. In DNA, the CDR3 is TGTGCCAGCAGTTTAGCAGGGGCGCTGAACTACGAGCAGTACTTC. Encoded protein: CASSLAGALNYEQYF.

The genes are TRBV2 and TRBJ1-4, with 7 bases that match TRBD1. The CDR3 is 15 residues long. Germline V gene sequence: CDR1 SNHLY, CDR2 FYNNEI. The J segment lost 0 bases and the V segment lost 2 bases, leaving 0 bases of the junction unmatched. The CDR3 sequence is CASSEQGATNEKLFF. CDR3 sequence (DNA): TGTGCCAGCAGTGAACAGGGGGCAACTAATGAAAAACTGTTTTTT.

The chain has TRBV28 and TRBJ1-1; D is ambiguous. The germline CDR1 and CDR2 sequences are MDHEN and SYDVKM. CDR3 length: 14 residues. Trimming removed 7 bases at V and 0 bases at J, with 12 bases between. Here the CDR3 reads CASIPGGVNTEAFF. The DNA for the CDR3 is TGTGCCAGCATTCCTGGTGGAGTGAACACTGAAGCTTTCTTT.

This clone was observed many times. This chain joins TRBV19 and TRBJ1-5; 10 nucleotides align to TRBD1. CDR3 length equals 15 residues. The trim removed 10 bases at V and 2 bases at J, leaving 8 bases unmatched. The germline V gene encodes CDR1 LNHDA and CDR2 SQIVND (reference sequence). The CDR3 DNA reads as TGTGCCATTGGGGCCGGGACAGGGGGCAATCAGCCCCAGCATTTT. It codes for CAIGAGTGGNQPQHF.

This clone was seen a few times. The chain combines TRBV27 with TRBJ1-1, with no clear D. Germline values: CDR1 MNHEY, CDR2 SMNVEV (reference sequence). The germline V and J ends were trimmed by 5 bases and 5 bases, with 18 bases remaining between them. This CDR3 has 15 residues. The CDR3 DNA reads TGTGCCAGCAGTATACGGGGTCAGGCCGGTACTGAAGCTTTCTTT. Protein sequence: CASSIRGQAGTEAFF.

Turning to this clone: A far larger clone lies a single base away; this is likely a read error. This chain links TRBV6-1 with TRBJ1-5; tentative D call: TRBD1 (5 bases). Germline CDR1 is MNHNS and CDR2 is SASEGT. Trimming stripped 4 bases from V and 6 bases from J, with 16 bases between. This CDR3 contains 15 residues. CDR3: CASSGQAGHSQPQHF. DNA of the CDR3: TGTGCCAGCAGTGGGCAGGCAGGGCATAGTCAGCCCCAGCATTTT.

The chain uses TRBV5-1 and TRBJ2-7; 9 bases are shared with TRBD1. Germline values: CDR1 SGHRS, CDR2 YFSETQ. V lost 1 base and J lost 5; bases outside the gene matches: 7. This CDR3 is 15 amino acids long. The CDR3 is CASSLLQGARNEQYF. CDR3 DNA: TGCGCCAGCAGCTTGTTACAGGGGGCGCGGAACGAGCAGTACTTC.